The rows below give T cell receptor beta chains drawn from one sample of a study of blood T cell repertoires in COVID-19. Measured with immunoSEQ multiplex PCR; TCRdb has only the in-frame clones, and not every one. The sample yields 150,000 to 200,000 clones, 65% to 85% seen once. The sequenced sample consisted of peripheral blood. All receptors derive from a woman of 80 years or more with acute or convalescent COVID-19. The CDR3 runs from the conserved cysteine through the conserved F or W. Each record gives: J gene, V gene, D gene, clone size, CDR3 DNA, CDR3 protein. A D gene is named only where the DNA matches it firmly. Size tells how often a clone was seen (once, few, many) or the class of an expanded clone, and some rows leave it out.

TRBJ2-2 TRBV7-9 TRBD2 few TGTGCCAGCAGCCGGACGTCGGGACTAGCGGGATCGAACACCGGGGAGCTGTTTTTT CASSRTSGLAGSNTGELFF
TRBJ1-3 TRBV3-1/TRBV3-2 . . TGTGCCAGCAGCCAAGAAAGGGGATCTGGAAACACCATATATTTT CASSQERGSGNTIYF
TRBJ1-1 TRBV21-1 . . TGTGCCAGCAGCCCCGGGGGGCCTTTAGACACTGAAGCTTTCTTT CASSPGGPLDTEAFF
TRBJ2-7 TRBV13 TRBD1 . TGTGCCAGCAGCGCGACAGGGGTCGGCTCCTACGAGCAGTACTTC CASSATGVGSYEQYF
TRBJ2-7 TRBV6-6 TRBD1 . TGTGCCAGCAGTTACGGACAGGGCAACGAGCAGTACTTC CASSYGQGNEQYF
TRBJ2-7 TRBV5-1 . . TGCGCCAGCAGCTTGACACAGAGCTCCTACGAGCAGTACTTC CASSLTQSSYEQYF
TRBJ2-7 TRBV7-2 . . TGTGCCAGCAGCCTGCAAGGGGCGAGCTCCTACGAGCAGTACTTC CASSLQGASSYEQYF
TRBJ2-2 TRBV6-5 . . TGTGCCAGCAGTTACCTTTACACCGGGGAGCTGTTTTTT CASSYLYTGELFF
TRBJ2-2 TRBV19 TRBD2 few TGTGCCATATCGACTAGCGGAGTGAACACCGGGGAGCTGTTTTTT CAISTSGVNTGELFF
TRBJ1-1 TRBV30 . . TGTGCCTGGAGGGGCGTAGATCATCGAGCTTTCTTT CAWRGVDHRAFF
TRBJ2-3 TRBV28 TRBD2 . TGTGCCAGTTTGACTAGCGGGAGTGAAGATACGCAGTATTTT CASLTSGSEDTQYF
TRBJ1-6 TRBV18 TRBD1 . TGTGCCAGCTCACCGACAGGGGTTGATAATTCACCCCTCCACTTT CASSPTGVDNSPLHF
TRBJ1-2 TRBV3-1/TRBV3-2 TRBD1 . TGTGCCAGCAGCCCGCTGGGACAGAACTATGGCTACACCTTC CASSPLGQNYGYTF
TRBJ1-1 TRBV30 . . TGTGCCTGGAACCGTTTCGGGGGCACTGAAGCTTTCTTT CAWNRFGGTEAFF
TRBJ1-2 TRBV10-1 . . TGCGCCAGCAGTGAGTCCGGTCGGGATGGCTACACCTTC CASSESGRDGYTF
TRBJ1-4 TRBV30 TRBD1 . TGTGCCTGGGACAGGGGGCCGGAAAAACTGTTTTTT CAWDRGPEKLFF
TRBJ1-2 TRBV7-7 TRBD1 . TGTGCTAGCAGCGTAAACAGGGGGCTGAACTATGGCTACACCTTC CASSVNRGLNYGYTF
TRBJ2-5 TRBV5-1 TRBD1 . TGCGCCAGCAGCCCAGGGACAGTACAAGAGACCCAGTACTTC CASSPGTVQETQYF
TRBJ2-7 TRBV4-1 . . TGCGCCAGCAGCCAAGATTCTATCTACGAGCAGTACTTC CASSQDSIYEQYF
TRBJ2-3 TRBV7-3 . . TGTGCCAGCAGCTTAACCTACACAGATACGCAGTATTTT CASSLTYTDTQYF
TRBJ2-3 TRBV6-5 . . TGTGCCAGCAGTTACCGTTACGGGAGAGGCACAGATACGCAGTATTTT CASSYRYGRGTDTQYF
TRBJ2-2 TRBV11-3 TRBD2 few TGTGCCAGCAGCTCGGGCGGGAGGGCCGGGGAGCTGTTTTTT CASSSGGRAGELFF
TRBJ1-1 TRBV10-2 . . TGCGCCAGCAGTGAGGCCAGGGTTCGCACTGAAGCTTTCTTT CASSEARVRTEAFF